The clone carrying this T cell receptor beta chain was observed many times. The source of the sample is a study of blood T cells in healthy people across ages. Germline V lookup: CDR1 MNHNY, CDR2 SVGAGI (reference sequence). The CDR3 length is 12 residues. Using a J-beta primer mix together with a sample-barcoded 5' primer, a second PCR was run for roughly 7 to 12 cycles. TCRdb re-called the 5' RACE reads with MiXCR, one entry per CDR3 protein. This repertoire shows 750,000 to 950,000 distinct CDR3 sequences, roughly 50% found once; its top ten account for roughly 37%. The chain couples TRBV6-6 to TRBJ2-5; 10 bases line up with TRBD1. TRBJ2-7 matches the DNA end more closely, so the J call is doubtful. The sample taken for sequencing was blood. This receptor was identified in a man older than 75 in good health. CDR3 nucleotide sequence: TGTGCCAGCAGTGGACAGGGGGGCGAGCAGTACTTC. Its protein product is CASSGQGGEQYF.